This entry lists 14 T cell receptor beta chains sequenced from one sample in a study of response to subunit inactivated influenza vaccine. TCRdb independently ran MiXCR on the RT-PCR reads; one entry per CDR3 protein. The repertoire holds roughly 460,000 distinct CDR3 sequences, 9.5% to 12% seen once, with approximately 12% in the top ten. Specimen: PBMCs from blood, collected roughly 47 days after vaccination. Receptors originate from a man aged 50 or older who received an inactivated influenza vaccine.

In this sample, this clonotype turned up a few times. The V call is TRBV15, the J call TRBJ2-1; TRBD2 matches at 14 bases. This CDR3 has 17 amino acids. Germline V gives CDR1 LNHNV, CDR2 YYDKDF (reference sequence). With V trimmed by 9 bases and J by 8 bases, 15 bases remained unmatched. This CDR3 reads CATTLHGTSGSIYEQFF. CDR3 DNA sequence: TGTGCCACTACTCTTCATGGGACTAGCGGGAGTATATATGAGCAGTTCTTC.

This clonotype was detected only a few times. The V gene is TRBV3-1, the J gene TRBJ1-6, with unresolved D. The CDR3 covers 14 residues. The V gene lost 0 bases and the J gene lost 7 bases, with 7 bases spanning the gap. Germline CDR1 reads LGHDT; CDR2 reads YNNKEL (reference sequence). The CDR3 sequence is CASSQERPNSPLHF. The CDR3 nucleotides read TGTGCCAGCAGCCAAGAGAGGCCAAATTCACCCCTCCACTTT.

The J gene is TRBJ1-5, the V gene TRBV20-1; TRBD1 is a possible D gene (6 bases). The CDR3 totals 12 residues. CDR1 is DFQATT and CDR2 is SNEGSKA in the germline V gene (reference sequence). V was shortened by 6 bases and J by 6 bases, with 12 bases between the two germline ends. CDR3 in DNA: TGCAGTGCCGGGGGGGGCGCTCAGCCCCAGCATTTT. Residues: CSAGGGAQPQHF.

The sample holds a few counts of this clonotype. The V call is TRBV28, the J call TRBJ2-7, with 7 bases aligning to TRBD1. Trimming removed 1 base from V and 6 bases from J; junction bases left unmatched: 3. The CDR3 runs to 13 residues. Germline lookup yields CDR1 MDHEN and CDR2 SYDVKM. The CDR3 reads CASSLLGGLEQYF. In DNA, the CDR3 is TGTGCCAGCAGTTTATTAGGGGGCCTCGAGCAGTACTTC.

The genes are TRBV7-8 and TRBJ2-1, with 11 bases aligning to TRBD2. This CDR3 spans 19 amino acids. Germline loops: CDR1 SGHVS, CDR2 FQNEAQ. V shed 5 bases, J shed 7 bases, and the junction held 19 bases outside the gene matches. DNA of the CDR3: TGTGCCAGCAGCACATTCAGCGGCCATAGCGGGGGGGCCAGGAATGAGCAGTTCTTC. It encodes CASSTFSGHSGGARNEQFF. The whole variable domain, remainder taken from reference TRBV7-8 and TRBJ2-1, is GAGVSQSPRYKVAKRGQDVALRCDPISGHVSLFWYQQALGQGPEFLTYFQNEAQLDKSGLPSDRFFAERPEGSVSTLKIQRTQQEDSAVYLCASSTFSGHSGGARNEQFFGPGTRLTVL.

This clonotype was seen at least ten times. This rearrangement joins TRBV5-1 to TRBJ1-1; D gene unclear. Germline loops: CDR1 SGHRS, CDR2 YFSETQ. This CDR3 has 15 residues. Trimming pared 1 base from V and 1 base from J, leaving 11 bases between. CDR3 loop: CASSLYRSPNTEAFF. The CDR3, as DNA: TGCGCCAGCAGCTTGTACAGATCTCCGAACACTGAAGCTTTCTTT. The complete variable domain, with remaining parts taken from reference TRBV5-1 and TRBJ1-1, reads KAGVTQTPRYLIKTRGQQVTLSCSPISGHRSVSWYQQTPGQGLQFLFEYFSETQRNKGNFPGRFSGRQFSNSRSEMNVSTLELGDSALYLCASSLYRSPNTEAFFGQGTRLTVV.

V gene TRBV24-1 combines with J gene TRBJ1-5; 7 positions agree with TRBD1. V shed 9 bases and J 4 bases; nucleotides not matched to a gene: 5. Germline V gene sequence: CDR1 KGHDR, CDR2 SFDVKD. This CDR3 has 13 amino acids. The CDR3 coding sequence is TGTGCCACCTCAGGGACAGCTAATCAGCCCCAGCATTTT. This codes for CATSGTANQPQHF.

Many counts were recorded for this clonotype. The rearrangement joins TRBV28 to TRBJ2-7; 8 bases agree with TRBD1. Germline CDR1 is MDHEN and CDR2 is SYDVKM. CDR3 length equals 13 residues. The ends lost 6 bases at V and 5 bases at J; junction bases unmatched: 6. CDR3 coding DNA: TGTGCCAGCAGCTGGGACAGGAGAGACGAGCAGTACTTC. Amino acid sequence: CASSWDRRDEQYF.

A few counts support this clonotype. This rearrangement joins TRBV5-1 to TRBJ2-2, with D possibly TRBD1 on 6 matching bases. There are 14 residues in the CDR3. V lost 1 base to trimming and J lost 9 bases, with 13 bases between them. Germline CDR1 SGHRS, CDR2 YFSETQ. The CDR3 reads CASSLFRGGRELFF. CDR3 nucleotide sequence: TGCGCCAGCAGCTTGTTTCGAGGGGGACGGGAGCTGTTTTTT.

The chain joins TRBV18 to TRBJ1-2; D unresolved. Per germline, CDR1 KGHSH and CDR2 LQKENI. This CDR3 is built from 15 residues. V was trimmed by 2 bases and J by 6 bases, leaving 16 bases between them. The CDR3: CASSPSSTMGHGYTF. In DNA form, the CDR3 reads TGTGCCAGCTCACCATCTAGCACAATGGGCCATGGCTACACCTTC.

This chain links TRBV10-1 with TRBJ2-5; D is tentatively TRBD1 or TRBD2 (6 bases each). Trimming shortened V by 3 bases and J by 2 bases, and 16 bases separated the two germline ends. Per germline, CDR1 WNHNN and CDR2 SYGVQD (reference sequence). This CDR3 has 16 amino acids. The CDR3 sequence is CASSDFPGASQETQYF. CDR3 coding DNA: TGCGCCAGCAGTGATTTCCCGGGGGCCTCGCAAGAGACCCAGTACTTC.

This clonotype was found many times. The rearrangement links TRBV7-9 to TRBJ2-1, with 11 bases matching TRBD1. Looked up from germline, CDR1 is SEHNR and CDR2 is FQNEAQ (reference sequence). The junction had 3 bases not matched to a gene; V was cut back by 4 bases and J by 7 bases. This CDR3 region has 14 residues. CDR3 in amino acids: CASSSRDRGNEQFF. In nucleotides, the CDR3 is TGTGCCAGCAGCTCCCGGGACAGGGGGAATGAGCAGTTCTTC.

This clonotype was counted at least ten times. This sequence joins TRBV29-1 and TRBJ2-1; TRBD2 matches at 12 bases. Germline V CDR1 and CDR2: SQVTM, ANQGSEA. The CDR3 consists of 14 residues. The V gene end was trimmed by 8 bases and the J gene end by 5 bases; junction bases not matched to a gene: 7. CDR3 sequence reads: CSYSRLAGDNEQFF. CDR3 nucleotide sequence: TGCAGCTATTCGAGACTAGCGGGGGACAATGAGCAGTTCTTC.

This chain connects TRBV7-9 to TRBJ2-7; a possible D gene is TRBD1 (5 bases). The CDR3 length is 16 residues. Germline-derived CDR1 and CDR2 are SEHNR and FQNEAQ (reference sequence). V lost 3 bases and J 0 bases, leaving 15 bases between the germline ends. The CDR3 DNA sequence: TGTGCCAGCAGCTTTGGGCACGTCCAGGGCTCCTACGAGCAGTACTTC. Its protein product is CASSFGHVQGSYEQYF.